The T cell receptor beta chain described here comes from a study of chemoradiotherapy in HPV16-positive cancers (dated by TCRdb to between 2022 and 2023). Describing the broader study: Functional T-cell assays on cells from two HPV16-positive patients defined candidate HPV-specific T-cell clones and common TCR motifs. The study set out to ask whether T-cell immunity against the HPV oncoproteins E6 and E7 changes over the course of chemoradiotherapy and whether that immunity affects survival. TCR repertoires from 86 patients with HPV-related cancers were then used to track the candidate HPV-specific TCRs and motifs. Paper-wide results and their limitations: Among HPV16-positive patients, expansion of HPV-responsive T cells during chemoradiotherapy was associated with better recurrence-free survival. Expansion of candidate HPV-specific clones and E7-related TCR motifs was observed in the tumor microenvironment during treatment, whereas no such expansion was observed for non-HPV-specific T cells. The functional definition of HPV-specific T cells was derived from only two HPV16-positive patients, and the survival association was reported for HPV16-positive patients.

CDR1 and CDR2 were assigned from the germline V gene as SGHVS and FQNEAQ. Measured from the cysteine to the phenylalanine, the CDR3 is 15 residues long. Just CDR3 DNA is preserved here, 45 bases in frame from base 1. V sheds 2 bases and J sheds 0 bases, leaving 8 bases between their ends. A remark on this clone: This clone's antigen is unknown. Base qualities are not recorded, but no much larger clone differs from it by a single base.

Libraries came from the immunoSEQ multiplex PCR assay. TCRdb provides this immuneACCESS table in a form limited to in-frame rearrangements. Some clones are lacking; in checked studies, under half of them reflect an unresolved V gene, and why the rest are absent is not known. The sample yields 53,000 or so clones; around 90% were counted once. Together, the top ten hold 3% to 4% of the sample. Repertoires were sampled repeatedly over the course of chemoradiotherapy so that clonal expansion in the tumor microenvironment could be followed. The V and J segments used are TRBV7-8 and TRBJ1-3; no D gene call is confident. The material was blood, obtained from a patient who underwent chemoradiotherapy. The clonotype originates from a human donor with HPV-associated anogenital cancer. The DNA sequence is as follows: TGTGCCAGCAGCTTACATCGACTCTCTGGAAACACCATATATTTT. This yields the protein CASSLHRLSGNTIYF.